This T cell receptor beta chain derives from a study of blood T cell repertoires in COVID-19. Study summary: Sites across the United States, Italy and Spain contributed samples from acute and convalescent COVID-19. T cells, B-cell-depleted T cells, or PBMCs provided the cDNA or gDNA that served as material.

Original processing notes: Nucleated cell number was recorded as an estimate derived from reference gene primer amplification. The table came from immunoSEQ multiplex PCR; TCRdb's copy has only in-frame clones and leaves some out. Clone size and V and J calls were adopted from that table, with D and trimming inferred from the DNA. The sample carries 90,000 to 150,000 clones, 79% recorded once. Trimming left V 4 bases short and J 4 bases short, with 16 bases between. The length of the CDR3 is 15 residues. Per germline, CDR1 SGHRS and CDR2 YFSETQ. V is TRBV5-1 and J is TRBJ2-3, with a tentative D call TRBD2 (6 bases). What was sequenced was peripheral blood. The clonotype comes from a woman older than 75 with acute or convalescent COVID-19. The CDR3 reads CASSTGTSLADTQYF. In nucleotides, the CDR3 is TGCGCCAGCAGCACCGGTACTAGCTTGGCAGATACGCAGTATTTT.